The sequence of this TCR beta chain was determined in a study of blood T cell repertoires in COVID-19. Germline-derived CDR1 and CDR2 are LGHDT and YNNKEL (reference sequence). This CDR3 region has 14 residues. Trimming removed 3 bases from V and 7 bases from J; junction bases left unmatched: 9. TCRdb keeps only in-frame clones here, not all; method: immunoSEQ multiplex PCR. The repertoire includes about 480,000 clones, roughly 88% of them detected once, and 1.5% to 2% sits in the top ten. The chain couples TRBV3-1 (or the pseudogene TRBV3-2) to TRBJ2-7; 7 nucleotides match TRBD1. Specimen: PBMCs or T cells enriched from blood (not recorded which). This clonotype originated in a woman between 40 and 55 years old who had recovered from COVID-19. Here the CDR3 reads CASSHTGARSEQYF. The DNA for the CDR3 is TGTGCCAGCAGCCATACAGGGGCCCGATCGGAGCAGTACTTC.